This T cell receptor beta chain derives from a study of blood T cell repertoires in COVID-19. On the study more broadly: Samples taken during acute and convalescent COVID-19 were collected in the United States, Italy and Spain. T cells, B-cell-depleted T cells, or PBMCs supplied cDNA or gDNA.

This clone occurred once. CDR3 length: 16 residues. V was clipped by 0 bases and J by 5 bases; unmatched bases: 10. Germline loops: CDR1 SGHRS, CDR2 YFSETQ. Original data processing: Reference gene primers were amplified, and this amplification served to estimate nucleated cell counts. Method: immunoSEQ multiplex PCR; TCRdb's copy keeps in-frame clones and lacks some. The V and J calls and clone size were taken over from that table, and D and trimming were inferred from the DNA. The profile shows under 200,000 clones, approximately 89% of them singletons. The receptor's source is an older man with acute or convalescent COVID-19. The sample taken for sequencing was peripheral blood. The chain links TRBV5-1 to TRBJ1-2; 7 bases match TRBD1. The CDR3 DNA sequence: TGCGCCAGCAGCTTGGACAGGGGTCCTACGAGATATGGCTACACCTTC. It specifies CASSLDRGPTRYGYTF. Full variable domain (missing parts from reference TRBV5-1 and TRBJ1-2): KAGVTQTPRYLIKTRGQQVTLSCSPISGHRSVSWYQQTPGQGLQFLFEYFSETQRNKGNFPGRFSGRQFSNSRSEMNVSTLELGDSALYLCASSLDRGPTRYGYTFGSGTRLTVV.